Shown below are 5 T cell receptor beta chains from a single sample sequenced in a study of T-cell reconstitution after alpha-beta-depleted transplantation in children. As it was prepared, the TCRbeta library received unique molecular identifiers. TCRdb independently ran MiXCR on the PCR reads; one entry per CDR3 protein. Of 90,000 to 100,000 distinct CDR3 sequences detected, less than 25% appear once; the ten largest clones hold about 21%. The source material was PBMCs, sampled before TCRalphabeta/CD19-depleted stem cell transplant. The origin of the receptors is a boy younger than 10 with acute lymphoblastic leukemia, due to receive a stem cell transplant.

In its sample, this clonotype was seen a few times. This chain uses TRBV28 with TRBJ2-2; D not certain. There are 15 residues in the CDR3. Trimming stripped 3 bases from V and 2 bases from J, with 10 bases between. CDR1 MDHEN and CDR2 SYDVKM come from the germline V gene. The CDR3 coding sequence is TGTGCCAGCAGTTTCAGTCGGGTAAACACCGGGGAGCTGTTTTTT. This sequence encodes CASSFSRVNTGELFF.

Worth noting for this clonotype: A read error may produce the germline difference seen at one junction end. This sequence joins TRBV20-1 and TRBJ2-2; 7 nucleotides align to TRBD2. The germline V gene encodes CDR1 DFQATT and CDR2 SNEGSKA (reference sequence). The CDR3 spans 17 residues. In DNA, the CDR3 is TGCTGTGCTAGAGATTCCGGGCGGGGGTCGAACACCGGGGAGCTGTTTTTT. Residues: CCARDSGRGSNTGELFF.

The genes are TRBV7-2 and TRBJ2-1; 9 bases are shared with TRBD2. Germline CDR1 and CDR2: SGHTA and FQGNSA. The trim removed 1 base at V and 1 base at J, leaving 2 bases unmatched. The CDR3 has 16 residues. The CDR3 loop reads CASSLVAGESYNEQFF. DNA of the CDR3: TGTGCCAGCAGCTTAGTAGCGGGAGAGTCCTACAATGAGCAGTTCTTC.

The chain is built from TRBV6-1 and TRBJ1-2, with 9 nucleotides matching TRBD1. V lost 6 bases, J lost 7 bases, and 6 bases stayed unmatched. The CDR3 spans 13 residues. Per germline, CDR1 MNHNS and CDR2 SASEGT. This CDR3 reads CASSRGQGLGYTF. As DNA, the CDR3 is TGTGCCAGCAGCCGTGGACAGGGGCTTGGCTACACCTTC.

V usage is TRBV4-2 and J usage is TRBJ2-5; no definite D call. The CDR3 runs 17 residues. The ends were cut back, 3 bases at V and 2 bases at J, with 19 bases in the middle. From germline, CDR1 is LGHNA and CDR2 YNFKEQ. As DNA, the CDR3 is TGTGCCAGCAGCCACTCCGCGCCGTTGGGATGGCAAGAGACCCAGTACTTC. Protein: CASSHSAPLGWQETQYF.